One T cell receptor (beta chain) is described in this entry. The entry originates in a study of CD8+ T cells in alopecia areata. Study at large: Tofacitinib administration persisted for 6 to 18 months, succeeded by 6 months off drug.

RNA extraction was followed by reverse transcription into cDNA, which acted as the sequencing template. The assay was immunoSEQ multiplex PCR, and TCRdb's table has in-frame clones only and misses some. The sample holds about 130,000 clones, over 50% seen once. Collection of lesional scalp punch biopsies and peripheral blood was performed in alopecia areata patients. The researchers isolated CD4+ and CD8+ T cells from PBMCs by sorting. This sample comprised CD4+ T cells sorted from blood, obtained at week 0. This TCR derives from a human donor with alopecia areata.

The CDR3 DNA is TGTGCCAGCAGCCTTGTTGCTGGGGCCAACGTCCTGACTTTC. Translation: CASSLVAGANVLTF. The chain recombines TRBV9 with TRBJ2-6; no reliable D call. Between the trimmed V and J ends, which lost 4 bases and 2 bases, there was a span of 7 bases. The CDR3 sequence is 14 residues long. Germline V gene data show CDR1 as SGDLS and CDR2 as YYNGEE.